This T cell receptor beta chain was profiled in a study of blood T cell repertoires in COVID-19. Turning to the study itself: From the United States, Italy and Spain came samples of acute and convalescent COVID-19. Sample material is recorded as cDNA or gDNA derived from T cells, B-cell-depleted T cells, or PBMCs.

The authors' processing: Amplification of reference gene primers was used by the study to estimate nucleated cell counts. Here immunoSEQ multiplex PCR was the method, and the copy in TCRdb shows in-frame clones only, minus some. V and J calls and clone size are given by that table; D and trimming were obtained from the DNA. Of about 68,000 clones in the sample, 60% to 80% are singletons; the top ten hold approximately 6.8%. CDR1 MNHEY and CDR2 SVGAGI come from the germline V gene. The CDR3 has 14 amino acids. The V and J ends lost 7 bases and 4 bases respectively, with 13 bases between them. The origin of this receptor is a woman in her sixties or seventies with acute or convalescent COVID-19. The gene calls are TRBV6-5 and TRBJ1-4; D perhaps matches TRBD1 (5 bases). Sample: peripheral blood. CDR3 residues: CASKDTAFNEKLFF. DNA of the CDR3: TGTGCCAGCAAGGACACGGCCTTTAATGAAAAACTGTTTTTT.